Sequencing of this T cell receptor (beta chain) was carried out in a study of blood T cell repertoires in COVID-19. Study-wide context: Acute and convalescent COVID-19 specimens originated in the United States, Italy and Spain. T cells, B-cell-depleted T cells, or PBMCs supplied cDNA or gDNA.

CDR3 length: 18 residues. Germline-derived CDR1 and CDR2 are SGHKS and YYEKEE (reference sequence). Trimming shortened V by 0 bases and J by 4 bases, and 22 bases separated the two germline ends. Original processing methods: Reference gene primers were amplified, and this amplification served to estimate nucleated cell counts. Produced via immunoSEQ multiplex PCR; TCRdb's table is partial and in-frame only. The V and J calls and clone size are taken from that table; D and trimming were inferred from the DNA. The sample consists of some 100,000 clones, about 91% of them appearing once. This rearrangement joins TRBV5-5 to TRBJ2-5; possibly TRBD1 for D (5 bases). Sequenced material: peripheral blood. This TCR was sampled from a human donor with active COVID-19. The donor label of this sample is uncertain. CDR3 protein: CASSLAFRAGLVAETQYF. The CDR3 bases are TGTGCCAGCAGCTTGGCGTTCAGGGCAGGGTTGGTAGCAGAGACCCAGTACTTC.